This T cell receptor (beta chain) stems from a study of blood T cell repertoires in COVID-19. This CDR3 is 17 amino acids long. Per germline, CDR1 KGHSH and CDR2 LQKENI. V trimming: 3 bases; J trimming: 5 bases; junction bases outside the gene matches: 13. The data were produced by immunoSEQ multiplex PCR, yet TCRdb's version contains in-frame clones alone and is incomplete. The sample includes a few hundred thousand clones, around 90% of them seen just once. Participants spanned ages about 18 to 90 years and resided in about two dozen US areas. Participants were placed into cohorts based on the clinical history they reported.

V and J are TRBV18 and TRBJ2-5; 9 nucleotides match TRBD2. The specimen was PBMCs or T cells enriched from blood (not recorded which). This receptor was obtained from a woman under 30 with acute COVID-19. The CDR3: CASSPRGLASTPETQYF. CDR3 DNA sequence: TGTGCCAGCTCACCCCGAGGACTAGCGTCGACGCCGGAGACCCAGTACTTC.